This TCR beta chain was retrieved from a study of shared clonotypes between healthy human individuals. Whole-study results and caveats: Investigators expected sequencing depth to affect clonotype sharing among donors. Naive subsets tended to show greater estimated richness than memory subsets.

Method: immunoSEQ multiplex PCR; TCRdb's copy keeps in-frame clones and lacks some. The repertoire holds roughly 300,000 clones, with about nine tenths as singletons. About this clone itself: Its antigen is as yet unknown.

Input material: memory CD8+ T cells sorted from blood. Subset indicated: CD45RO+ cells pooled with CCR7-negative TemRA cells. The sequence was obtained from a man in his late teens or twenties in good health.

The CDR3 DNA sequence: TGTGCCAGTTCGGGGGACAGTGTAAGTAAGGTCCCCTACGAGCAGTACTTC. Encoded protein: CASSGDSVSKVPYEQYF. The rearrangement joins TRBV2 to TRBJ2-7; D possibly corresponds to TRBD1 (7 bases). This CDR3 is 17 amino acids long. The germline V gene encodes CDR1 SNHLY and CDR2 FYNNEI. Between the trimmed V and J ends, which lost 9 bases and 2 bases, there was a span of 26 bases. Full variable domain (rest looked up from reference TRBV2 and TRBJ2-7): EPEVTQTPSHQVTQMGQEVILRCVPISNHLYFYWYRQILGQKVEFLVSFYNNEISEKSEIFDDQFSVERPDGSNFTLKIRSTKLEDSAMYFCASSGDSVSKVPYEQYFGPGTRLTVT.